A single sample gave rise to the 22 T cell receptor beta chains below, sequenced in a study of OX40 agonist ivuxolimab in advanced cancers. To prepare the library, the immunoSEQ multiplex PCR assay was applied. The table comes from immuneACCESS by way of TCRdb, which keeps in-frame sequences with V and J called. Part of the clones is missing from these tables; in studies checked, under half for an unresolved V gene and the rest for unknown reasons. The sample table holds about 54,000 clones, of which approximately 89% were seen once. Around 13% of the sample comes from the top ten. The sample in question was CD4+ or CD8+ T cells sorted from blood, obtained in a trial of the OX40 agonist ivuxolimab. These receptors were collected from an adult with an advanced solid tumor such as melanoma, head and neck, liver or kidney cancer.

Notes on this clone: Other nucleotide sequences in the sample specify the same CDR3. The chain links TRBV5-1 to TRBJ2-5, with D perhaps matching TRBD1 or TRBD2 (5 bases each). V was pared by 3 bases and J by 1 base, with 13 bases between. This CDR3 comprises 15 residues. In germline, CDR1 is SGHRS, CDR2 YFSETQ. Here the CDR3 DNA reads TGCGCCAGCAGCTCTGCCGGGACCGGCCAAGAGACCCAGTACTTC. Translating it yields CASSSAGTGQETQYF.

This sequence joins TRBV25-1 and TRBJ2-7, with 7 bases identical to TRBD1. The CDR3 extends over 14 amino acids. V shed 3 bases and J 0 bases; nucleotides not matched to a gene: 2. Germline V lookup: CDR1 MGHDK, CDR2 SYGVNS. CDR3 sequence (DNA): TGTGCCAGCAGTGACAGGGGGTTCTCCTACGAGCAGTACTTC. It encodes CASSDRGFSYEQYF.

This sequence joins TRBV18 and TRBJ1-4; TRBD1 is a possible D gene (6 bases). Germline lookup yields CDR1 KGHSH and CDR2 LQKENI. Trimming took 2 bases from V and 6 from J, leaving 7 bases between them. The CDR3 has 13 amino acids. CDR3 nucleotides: TGTGCCAGCTCACCAGGGGGCGATGAAAAACTGTTTTTT. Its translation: CASSPGGDEKLFF.

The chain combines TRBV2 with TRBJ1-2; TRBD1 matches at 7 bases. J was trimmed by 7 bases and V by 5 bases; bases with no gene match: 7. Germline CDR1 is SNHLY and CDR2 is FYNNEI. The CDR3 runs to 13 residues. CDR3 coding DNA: TGTGCCAGCAGTATAGGAACAGGGGCTGGCTACACCTTC. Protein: CASSIGTGAGYTF.

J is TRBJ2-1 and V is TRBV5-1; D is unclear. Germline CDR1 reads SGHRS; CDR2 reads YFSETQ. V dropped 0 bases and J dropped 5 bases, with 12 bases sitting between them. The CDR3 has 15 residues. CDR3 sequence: CASSLADIPNNEQFF. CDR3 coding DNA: TGCGCCAGCAGCTTGGCTGACATACCGAACAATGAGCAGTTCTTC.

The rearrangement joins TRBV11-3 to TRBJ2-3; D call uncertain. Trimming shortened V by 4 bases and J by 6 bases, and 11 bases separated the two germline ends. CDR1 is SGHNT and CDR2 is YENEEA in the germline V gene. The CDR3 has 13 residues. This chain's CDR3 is CASSSGTLDTQYF. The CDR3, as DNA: TGTGCCAGCAGCTCAGGAACCCTGGATACGCAGTATTTT.

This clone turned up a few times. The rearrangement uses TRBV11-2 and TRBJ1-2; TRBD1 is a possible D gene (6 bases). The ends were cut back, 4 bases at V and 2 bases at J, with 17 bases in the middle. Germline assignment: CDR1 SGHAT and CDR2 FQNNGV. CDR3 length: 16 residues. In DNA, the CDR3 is TGTGCCAGCAGCTCCCCCTACGCGGGGACAAACTATGGCTACACCTTC. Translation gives CASSSPYAGTNYGYTF.

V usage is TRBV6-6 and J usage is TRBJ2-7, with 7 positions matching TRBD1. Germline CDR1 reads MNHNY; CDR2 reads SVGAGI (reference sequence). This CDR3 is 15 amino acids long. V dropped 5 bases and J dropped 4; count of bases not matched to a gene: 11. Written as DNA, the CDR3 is TGTGCCAGCAGTACCCGCAGGACAGGTTCTTACGAGCAGTACTTC. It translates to CASSTRRTGSYEQYF.

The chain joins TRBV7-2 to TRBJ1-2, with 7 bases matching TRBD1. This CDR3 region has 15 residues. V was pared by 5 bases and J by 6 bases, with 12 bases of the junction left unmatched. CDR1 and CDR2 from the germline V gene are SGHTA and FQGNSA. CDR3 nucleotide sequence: TGTGCCAGCAGCCTAGGGGACAGCTCTCACCATGGCTACACCTTC. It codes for CASSLGDSSHHGYTF.

CDR3 bases: TGTGCCAGCAGCGTAGGGGGACAGCGAAACACTGAAGCTTTCTTT. Its translation: CASSVGGQRNTEAFF. The rearrangement joins TRBV9 to TRBJ1-1, with 7 nucleotides matching TRBD1. V shed 0 bases and J 2 bases; nucleotides not matched to a gene: 4. There are 15 residues in the CDR3. The germline V gene has CDR1 SGDLS and CDR2 YYNGEE.

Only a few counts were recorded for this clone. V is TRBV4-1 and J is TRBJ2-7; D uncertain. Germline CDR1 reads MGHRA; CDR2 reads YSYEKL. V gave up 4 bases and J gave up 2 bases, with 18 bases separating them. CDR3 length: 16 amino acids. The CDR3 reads CASSPRPFRSTYEQYF. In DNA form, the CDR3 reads TGCGCCAGCAGCCCCCGACCATTCCGCAGCACCTACGAGCAGTACTTC.

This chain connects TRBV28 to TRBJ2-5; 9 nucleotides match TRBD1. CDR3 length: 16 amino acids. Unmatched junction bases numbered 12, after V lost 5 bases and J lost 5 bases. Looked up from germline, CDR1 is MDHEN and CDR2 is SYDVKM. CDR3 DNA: TGTGCCAGCAGTGGTTTTTGGACAGGGGAGGGGGAGACCCAGTACTTC. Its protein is CASSGFWTGEGETQYF.

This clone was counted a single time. The CDR3 loop reads CATSRPSGTGSGNQPQHF. The CDR3 coding sequence is TGTGCCACCAGCAGGCCGAGCGGGACAGGGTCGGGCAATCAGCCCCAGCATTTT. The rearrangement uses TRBV15 and TRBJ1-5; 9 nucleotides agree with TRBD1. CDR3 size: 18 residues. Unmatched junction bases numbered 11, after V lost 3 bases and J lost 2 bases. The germline gives CDR1 LNHNV, CDR2 YYDKDF (reference sequence).

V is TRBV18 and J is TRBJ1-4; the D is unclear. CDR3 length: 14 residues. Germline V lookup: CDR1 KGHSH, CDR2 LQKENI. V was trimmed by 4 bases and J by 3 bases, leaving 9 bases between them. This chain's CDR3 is CASSHSTANEKLFF. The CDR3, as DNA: TGTGCCAGCTCACACAGTACCGCTAATGAAAAACTGTTTTTT. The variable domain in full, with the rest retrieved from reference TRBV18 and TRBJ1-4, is NAGVMQNPRHLVRRRGQEARLRCSPMKGHSHVYWYRQLPEEGLKFMVYLQKENIIDESGMPKERFSAEFPKEGPSILRIQQVVRGDSAAYFCASSHSTANEKLFFGSGTQLSVL.

The CDR3 spells CASSLSRTSYEQYF. CDR3 sequence (DNA): TGTGCCAGCAGCTTATCTAGGACTTCCTACGAGCAGTACTTC. The chain recombines TRBV11-3 with TRBJ2-7, with a possible D match to TRBD2 (5 bases). The CDR3 has 14 amino acids. CDR1 and CDR2 from the germline V gene are SGHNT and YENEEA. Trimming left V 2 bases short and J 1 base short, with 9 bases between.

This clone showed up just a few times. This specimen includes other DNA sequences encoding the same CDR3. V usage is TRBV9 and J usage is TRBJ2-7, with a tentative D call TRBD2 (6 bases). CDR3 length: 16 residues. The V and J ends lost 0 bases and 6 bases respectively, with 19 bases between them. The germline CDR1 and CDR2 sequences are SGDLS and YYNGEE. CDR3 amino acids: CASSVGRERGRVEQYF. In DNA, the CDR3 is TGTGCCAGCAGCGTAGGGAGGGAACGGGGTCGAGTCGAGCAGTACTTC.

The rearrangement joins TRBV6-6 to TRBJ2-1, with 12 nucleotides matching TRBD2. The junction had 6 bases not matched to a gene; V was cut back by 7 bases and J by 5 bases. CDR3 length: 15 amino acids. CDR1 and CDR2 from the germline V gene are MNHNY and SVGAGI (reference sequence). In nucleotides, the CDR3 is TGTGCCAGCAACTCACTAGCGGGGGGCCACAATGAGCAGTTCTTC. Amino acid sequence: CASNSLAGGHNEQFF.

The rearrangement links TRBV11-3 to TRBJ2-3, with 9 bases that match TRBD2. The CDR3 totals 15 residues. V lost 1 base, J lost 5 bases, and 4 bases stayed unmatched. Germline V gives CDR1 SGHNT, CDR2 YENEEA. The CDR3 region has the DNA TGTGCCAGCAGCTTAGGGGTAGCGGGGGAAGATACGCAGTATTTT. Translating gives CASSLGVAGEDTQYF. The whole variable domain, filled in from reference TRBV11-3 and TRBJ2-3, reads EAGVVQSPRYKIIEKKQPVAFWCNPISGHNTLYWYLQNLGQGPELLIRYENEEAVDDSQLPKDRFSAERLKGVDSTLKIQPAELGDSAVYLCASSLGVAGEDTQYFGPGTRLTVL.

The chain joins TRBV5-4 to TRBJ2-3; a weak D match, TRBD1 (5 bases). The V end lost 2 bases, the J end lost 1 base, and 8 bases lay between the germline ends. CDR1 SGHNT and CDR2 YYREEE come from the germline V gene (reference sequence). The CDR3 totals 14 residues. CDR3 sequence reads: CASSFRGGTDTQYF. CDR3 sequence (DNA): TGTGCCAGCAGCTTTAGGGGCGGCACAGATACGCAGTATTTT.

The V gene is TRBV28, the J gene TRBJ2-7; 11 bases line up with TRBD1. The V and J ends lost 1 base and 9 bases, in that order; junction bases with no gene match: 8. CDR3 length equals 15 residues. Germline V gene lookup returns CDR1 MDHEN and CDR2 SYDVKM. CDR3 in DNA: TGTGCCAGCAGTTTATTGGGGACAGGGGGGCTAGGGCAGTACTTC. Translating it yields CASSLLGTGGLGQYF.

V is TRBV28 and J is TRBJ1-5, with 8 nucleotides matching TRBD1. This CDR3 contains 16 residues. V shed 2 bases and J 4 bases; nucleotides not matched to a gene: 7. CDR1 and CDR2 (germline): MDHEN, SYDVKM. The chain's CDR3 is CASSLTQGAGNQPQHF. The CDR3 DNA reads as TGTGCCAGCAGTTTAACCCAGGGGGCAGGAAATCAGCCCCAGCATTTT.

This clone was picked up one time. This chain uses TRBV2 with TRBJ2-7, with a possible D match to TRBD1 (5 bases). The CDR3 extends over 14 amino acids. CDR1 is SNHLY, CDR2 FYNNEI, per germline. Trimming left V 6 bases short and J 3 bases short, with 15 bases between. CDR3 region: CASRRSGLIYEQYF. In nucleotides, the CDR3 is TGTGCCAGCAGGAGGTCAGGGTTAATCTACGAGCAGTACTTC.